The TCR beta chain under discussion was sequenced for a study of neurological immune-mediated disorders. By 5'RACE with 10-nucleotide random UMIs, the cDNA was made. TCRdb recomputed calls from the 5' RACE reads with MiXCR, one row per CDR3 protein. The sample yields tens of thousands of distinct CDR3 sequences, roughly 4% seen once. The sample holds many counts of this clonotype. Its specificity is unknown. Broader study findings: Levels of TCR clonal expansion peaked in HTLV-1-associated myelopathy and reached their lowest in multiple sclerosis, under those of healthy controls. Repertoires from 18 of 34 multiple sclerosis patients grouped phylogenetically into a related-CDR3 cluster, suggesting a possible signature.

Trimming cost V 4 bases and J 9 bases, with 22 bases left between them. The germline V gene encodes CDR1 SGHVS and CDR2 FQNEAQ. The CDR3 is 16 amino acids. This rearrangement joins TRBV7-8 to TRBJ2-1; possibly TRBD2 for D (7 bases). Material: PBMCs. The sequence came from a man in his thirties or forties with multiple sclerosis. The CDR3 protein is CASSSRGAGSLPEQFF. The CDR3 nucleotides read TGTGCCAGCAGCTCCCGGGGGGCGGGCAGCCTACCTGAGCAGTTCTTC.